The text below deals with one TCR beta chain. Authors' analysis steps: How many nucleated cells were present was estimated from reference gene primer amplification. The table came from immunoSEQ multiplex PCR; TCRdb's copy has only in-frame clones and leaves some out. That table gives V, J and clone size, and the DNA gave D and trimming. The table includes around 16,000 clones, 82% detected once. The sample originates from a study of blood T cell repertoires in COVID-19. Study-wide context: COVID-19 samples collected from the United States, Italy and Spain covered acute and convalescent phases. From T cells, B-cell-depleted T cells, or PBMCs came the material, which was cDNA or gDNA.

Germline-derived CDR1 and CDR2 are MDHEN and SYDVKM. V shed 1 base, J shed 4 bases, and the junction held 11 bases outside the gene matches. The length of the CDR3 is 17 residues. This chain connects TRBV28 to TRBJ2-5; 8 nucleotides align to TRBD1. The source material was peripheral blood. The receptor's source is an elderly man with active or convalescent COVID-19. DNA for the CDR3: TGTGCCAGCAGTTTATTTACAGGACAGGGACGGGTAGAGACCCAGTACTTC. This translates into CASSLFTGQGRVETQYF.